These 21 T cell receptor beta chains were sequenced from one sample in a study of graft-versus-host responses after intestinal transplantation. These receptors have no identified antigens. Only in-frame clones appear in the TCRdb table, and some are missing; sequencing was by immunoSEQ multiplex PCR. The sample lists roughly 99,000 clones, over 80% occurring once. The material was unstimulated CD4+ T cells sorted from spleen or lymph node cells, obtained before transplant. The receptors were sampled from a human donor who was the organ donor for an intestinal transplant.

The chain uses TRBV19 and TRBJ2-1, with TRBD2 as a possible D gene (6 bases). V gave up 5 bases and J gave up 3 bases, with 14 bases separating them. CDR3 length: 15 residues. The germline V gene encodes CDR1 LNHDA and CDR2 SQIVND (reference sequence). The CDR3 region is CASSSEGLNYNEQFF. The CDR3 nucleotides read TGTGCCAGTAGTTCGGAGGGGCTCAACTACAATGAGCAGTTCTTC.

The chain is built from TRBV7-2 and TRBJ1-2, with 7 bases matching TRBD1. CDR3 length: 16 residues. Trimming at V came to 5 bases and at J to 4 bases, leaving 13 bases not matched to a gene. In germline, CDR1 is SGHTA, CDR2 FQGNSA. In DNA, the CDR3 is TGTGCCAGCAGCGCCCAACCGACAGGGTCGGGCTATGGCTACACCTTC. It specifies CASSAQPTGSGYGYTF.

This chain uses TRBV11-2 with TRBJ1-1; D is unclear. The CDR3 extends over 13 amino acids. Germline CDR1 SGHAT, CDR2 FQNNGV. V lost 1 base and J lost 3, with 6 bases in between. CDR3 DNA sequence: TGTGCCAGCAGCTTAGTTCAGGACACTGAAGCTTTCTTT. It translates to CASSLVQDTEAFF.

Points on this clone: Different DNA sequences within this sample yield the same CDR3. The CDR3 is CASSLERALETQYF. The CDR3 DNA reads as TGCGCCAGCAGCTTGGAGCGGGCTTTGGAGACCCAGTACTTC. The gene calls are TRBV5-1 and TRBJ2-5, with D tentatively TRBD2 (6 bases). The CDR3 has 14 residues. Trimming left V 0 bases short and J 5 bases short, with 11 bases between. The germline CDR1 and CDR2 sequences are SGHRS and YFSETQ.

CDR3 in amino acids: CASSSRLGRGVTNIQYF. The CDR3 DNA reads as TGTGCCAGCAGTTCACGCCTTGGCCGAGGAGTCACGAACATTCAGTACTTC. The chain is built from TRBV27 and TRBJ2-4; D is ambiguous. Trimming stripped 4 bases from V and 7 bases from J, with 23 bases between. Per germline, CDR1 MNHEY and CDR2 SMNVEV (reference sequence). The CDR3 covers 17 residues.

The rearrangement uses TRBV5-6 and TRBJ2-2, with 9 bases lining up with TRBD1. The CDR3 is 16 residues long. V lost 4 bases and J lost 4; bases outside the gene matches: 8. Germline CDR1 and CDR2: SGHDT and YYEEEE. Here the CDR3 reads CASSLTDRGLTGELFF. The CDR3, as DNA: TGTGCCAGCAGCCTCACGGACAGGGGACTCACCGGGGAGCTGTTTTTT.

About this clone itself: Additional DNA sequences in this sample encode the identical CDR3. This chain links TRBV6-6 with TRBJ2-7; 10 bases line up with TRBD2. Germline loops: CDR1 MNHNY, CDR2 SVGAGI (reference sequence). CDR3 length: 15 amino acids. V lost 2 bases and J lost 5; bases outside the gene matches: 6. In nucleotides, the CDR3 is TGTGCCAGCAGTTACGGGCAGAGCGGGGGGGACGAGCAGTACTTC. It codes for CASSYGQSGGDEQYF.

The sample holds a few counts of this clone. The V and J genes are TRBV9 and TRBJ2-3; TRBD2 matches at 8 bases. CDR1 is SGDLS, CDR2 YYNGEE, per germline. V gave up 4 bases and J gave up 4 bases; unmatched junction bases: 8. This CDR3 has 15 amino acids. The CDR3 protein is CASSWGLVGADTQYF. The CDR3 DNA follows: TGTGCCAGCAGCTGGGGACTAGTCGGCGCAGATACGCAGTATTTT.

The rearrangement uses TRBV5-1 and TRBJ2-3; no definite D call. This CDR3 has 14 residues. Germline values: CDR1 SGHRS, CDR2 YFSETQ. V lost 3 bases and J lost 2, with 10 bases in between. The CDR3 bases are TGCGCCAGCAGCTCCGAGCTAAACACAGATACGCAGTATTTT. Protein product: CASSSELNTDTQYF. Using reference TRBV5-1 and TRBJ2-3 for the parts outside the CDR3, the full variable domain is KAGVTQTPRYLIKTRGQQVTLSCSPISGHRSVSWYQQTPGQGLQFLFEYFSETQRNKGNFPGRFSGRQFSNSRSEMNVSTLELGDSALYLCASSSELNTDTQYFGPGTRLTVL.

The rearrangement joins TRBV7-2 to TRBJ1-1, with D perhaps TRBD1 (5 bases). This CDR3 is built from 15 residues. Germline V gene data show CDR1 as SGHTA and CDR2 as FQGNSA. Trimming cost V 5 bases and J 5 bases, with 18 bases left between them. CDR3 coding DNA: TGTGCCAGCAGCCCCCCGGAGGGGCGCTTTACTGAAGCTTTCTTT. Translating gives CASSPPEGRFTEAFF. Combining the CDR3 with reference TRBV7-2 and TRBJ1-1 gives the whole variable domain GAGVSQSPSNKVTEKGKDVELRCDPISGHTALYWYRQSLGQGLEFLIYFQGNSAPDKSGLPSDRFSAERTGGSVSTLTIQRTQQEDSAVYLCASSPPEGRFTEAFFGQGTRLTVV.

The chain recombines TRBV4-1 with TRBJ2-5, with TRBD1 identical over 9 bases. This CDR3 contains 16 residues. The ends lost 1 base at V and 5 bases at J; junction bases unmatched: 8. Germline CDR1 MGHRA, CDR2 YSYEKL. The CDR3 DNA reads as TGCGCCAGCAGCCAAGGTTTGGACAGGGGTGGCGAGACCCAGTACTTC. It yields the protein CASSQGLDRGGETQYF.

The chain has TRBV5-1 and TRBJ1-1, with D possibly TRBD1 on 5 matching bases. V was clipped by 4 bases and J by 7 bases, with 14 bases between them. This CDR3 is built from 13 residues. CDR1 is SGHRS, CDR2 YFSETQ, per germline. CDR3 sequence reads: CASSPLTGLEAFF. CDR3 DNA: TGCGCCAGCAGCCCCTTAACAGGCCTTGAAGCTTTCTTT.

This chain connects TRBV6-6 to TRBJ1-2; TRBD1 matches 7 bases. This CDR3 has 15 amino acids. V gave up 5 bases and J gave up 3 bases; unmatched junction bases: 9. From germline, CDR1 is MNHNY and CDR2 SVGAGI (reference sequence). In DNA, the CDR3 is TGTGCCAGCAGTGACCGACAGGGCGTTTACTATGGCTACACCTTC. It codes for CASSDRQGVYYGYTF.

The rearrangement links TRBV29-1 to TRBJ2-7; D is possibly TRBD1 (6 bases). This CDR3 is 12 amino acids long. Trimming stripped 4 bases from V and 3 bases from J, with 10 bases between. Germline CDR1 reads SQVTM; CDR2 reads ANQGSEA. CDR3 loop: CSVGGTYYEQYF. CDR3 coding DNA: TGCAGCGTTGGAGGGACATACTACGAGCAGTACTTC.

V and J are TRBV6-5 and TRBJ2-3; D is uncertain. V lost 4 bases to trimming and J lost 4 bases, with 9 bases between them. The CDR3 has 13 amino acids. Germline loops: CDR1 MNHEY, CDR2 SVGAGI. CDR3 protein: CASSFLEADTQYF. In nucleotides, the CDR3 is TGTGCCAGCAGTTTCCTAGAGGCAGATACGCAGTATTTT.

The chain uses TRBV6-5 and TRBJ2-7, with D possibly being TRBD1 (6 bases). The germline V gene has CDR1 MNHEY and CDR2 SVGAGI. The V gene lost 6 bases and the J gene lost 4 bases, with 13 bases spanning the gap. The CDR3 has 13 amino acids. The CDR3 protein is CASRLDRAYEQYF. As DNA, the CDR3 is TGTGCCAGCAGGTTGGACAGAGCATACGAGCAGTACTTC.

CDR3 sequence (DNA): TGTGCCATCAGTTCTGCAGCCTCGGGTGGAGAAAAACTGTTTTTT. It codes for CAISSAASGGEKLFF. The chain has TRBV10-3 and TRBJ1-4, with D uncertain. CDR1 is ENHRY and CDR2 is SYGVKD in the germline V gene. This CDR3 has 15 residues. The ends were cut back, 5 bases at V and 8 bases at J, with 18 bases in the middle.

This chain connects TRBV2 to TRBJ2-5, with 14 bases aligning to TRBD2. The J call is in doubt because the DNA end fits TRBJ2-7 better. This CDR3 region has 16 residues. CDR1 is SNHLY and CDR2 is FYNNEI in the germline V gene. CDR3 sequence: CASILGGTSGSLEQYF. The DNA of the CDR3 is TGTGCCAGCATCTTGGGTGGGACTAGCGGGAGTCTCGAGCAGTACTTC.

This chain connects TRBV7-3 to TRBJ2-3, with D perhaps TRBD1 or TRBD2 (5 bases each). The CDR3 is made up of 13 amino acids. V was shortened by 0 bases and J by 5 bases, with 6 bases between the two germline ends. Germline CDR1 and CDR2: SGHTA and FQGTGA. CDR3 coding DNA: TGTGCCAGCAGCTTAACGGGGGTAGATACGCAGTATTTT. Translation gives CASSLTGVDTQYF.

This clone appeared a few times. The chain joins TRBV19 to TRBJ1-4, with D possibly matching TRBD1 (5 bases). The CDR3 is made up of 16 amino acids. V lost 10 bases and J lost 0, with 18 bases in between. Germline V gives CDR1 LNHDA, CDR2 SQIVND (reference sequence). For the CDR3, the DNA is TGTGCCACCAAAGAGGGGCGAGTTGCAACTAATGAAAAACTGTTTTTT. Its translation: CATKEGRVATNEKLFF. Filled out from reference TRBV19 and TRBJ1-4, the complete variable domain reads DGGITQSPKYLFRKEGQNVTLSCEQNLNHDAMYWYRQDPGQGLRLIYYSQIVNDFQKGDIAEGYSVSREKKESFPLTVTSAQKNPTAFYLCATKEGRVATNEKLFFGSGTQLSVL.

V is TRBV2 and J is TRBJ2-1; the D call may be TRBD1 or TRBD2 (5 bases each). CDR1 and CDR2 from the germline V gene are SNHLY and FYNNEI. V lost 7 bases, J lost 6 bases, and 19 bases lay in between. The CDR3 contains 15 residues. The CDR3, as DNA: TGTGCCAGCACCAAGGAAATGGGGGTGGTCAATGAGCAGTTCTTC. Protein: CASTKEMGVVNEQFF. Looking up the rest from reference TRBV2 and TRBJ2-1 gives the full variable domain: EPEVTQTPSHQVTQMGQEVILRCVPISNHLYFYWYRQILGQKVEFLVSFYNNEISEKSEIFDDQFSVERPDGSNFTLKIRSTKLEDSAMYFCASTKEMGVVNEQFFGPGTRLTVL.